This T cell receptor (beta chain) was observed in a study of T cell clones after liver transplantation (dated by TCRdb to between 2018 and 2020). In the study overall: Samples were obtained from ITN030ST, a randomized trial in which withdrawal of immunosuppression was attempted within 2 years of liver transplantation. Donor-reactive T cell clones were identified by TCRbeta sequencing after a pre-transplant mixed lymphocyte reaction and then tracked in post-transplant blood. Third party-reactive TCRbeta sequences from pre-transplant MLRs were also identified as an antigen-independent comparator for donor-reactive sequences. Of the eight recipients, a few were HCV-positive, while the remaining recipients had been transplanted for non-autoimmune, non-viral indications. The subjects received no induction therapy and were kept on standard immunosuppression until randomization at 12-24 months post-transplant. Tolerance was defined as complete withdrawal of immunosuppression for at least one year without a rise in liver enzymes beyond twice the upper limit of normal. Blood samples were taken pre-transplant, pre-randomization before withdrawal, and post-randomization after full withdrawal or failed withdrawal. The studied cohort comprised 8 liver transplant recipients, 3 classified as tolerant and 5 as non-tolerant. The investigation overall reported the following: When repertoire turnover was taken into account, detection of donor-reactive sequences was significantly reduced in 7 of 8 subjects for CD4 and in 8 of 8 subjects for CD8. In 5 of 8 subjects, circulating donor-reactive CD4 TCRbeta sequences decreased significantly after transplant, regardless of tolerance or HCV status. In two subjects, low numbers of available donor cells limited the measurable donor-reactive repertoire. A greater decline was seen for donor-reactive sequences than for third party-reactive sequences, suggesting partial antigen-specific deletion unrelated to withdrawal success. Since no allograft tissue specimens were available, donor-reactive T cells may have migrated into the graft instead of being deleted. The conclusions were considered preliminary, being limited by small, heterogeneous patient numbers and non-standardized post-transplant time points.

As encoded in the germline V gene, CDR1 is SGHRS while CDR2 is YFSETQ. Its CDR3 holds 14 amino acids, cysteine through phenylalanine. Only CDR3 DNA remains: 42 bases, in frame from the first base. The V end loses 1 base and the J end loses 7 bases, and a stretch of 12 bases separates them. Thawed unstimulated PBMCs were stained for CD3, CD4 and CD8 and FACS-sorted into CD3+CD4+ and CD3+CD8+ populations. All 8 studied subjects were randomized to immunosuppression withdrawal. The Qiagen DNeasy Blood and Tissue Kit was used for genomic DNA isolation. High-throughput TCRbeta CDR3 sequencing of frozen genomic DNA was performed by immunoSEQ, with PCR amplification, mapping, bias correction and internal controls included. The original methods were these. Only productive rearrangements were retained, and each unique TCRbeta sequence was defined by its CDR3 nucleotide sequence together with its V and J gene. For a sequence to be called donor-reactive, it needed a frequency of at least 0.01% and at least 5-fold expansion in CFSE-low cells compared with unstimulated pre-transplant cells. Minimum frequency thresholds were set for each subject on the basis of the unstimulated sample with the lowest template count, so that a detection power of at least 90% was ensured. Repertoire turnover was measured by Jensen-Shannon divergence between the top 1000 TCRbeta sequences post- and pre-transplant. Changes in detection of donor-reactive sequences were tested with two-sided Fisher's exact tests. TCRdb retrieved this table from immuneACCESS and kept in-frame rearrangements only. Not all clones are present; in checked studies, unresolved V genes account for under half, and no reason is known for the remainder. Clone size and the V and J calls come from that table; the DNA yielded D and trimming. This sample has 15,000 or so clones in its table, and approximately 81% of those were observed once. Together, the top ten hold over 25% of the sample.

This clone was picked up a small number of times. Its recognized antigen is unknown. No much larger clone is present one base from it, and per-base qualities are unavailable. The sequencing here drew on CD8+ T cells from blood, taken approximately 43 months after liver transplant. The chain is encoded by TRBV5-1 joined to TRBJ2-1; tentative D gene TRBD2, with 6 bases matching. This clonotype originated in a human patient who received a liver transplant. After a transplant, some T cells may have been passed on by the graft donor. The CDR3 is CASSLITSLNEQFF. The DNA reads as follows: TGCGCCAGCAGCTTGATCACTAGCCTTAATGAGCAGTTCTTC.